This passage covers 27 T cell receptor beta chains from one sample sequenced in a study of T cell responses to AZD1222 COVID-19 vaccine. The protocol was immunoSEQ multiplex PCR, while the TCRdb copy is restricted to in-frame clones and leaves out a portion. The data show 45,000 to 55,000 clones, around 85% seen once. Specimen: peripheral blood, collected on day 0 of MenACWY control vaccination. The receptors stem from an adult in good health.

The chain links TRBV18 to TRBJ1-5; no firm D call. This CDR3 contains 13 residues. In germline, CDR1 is KGHSH, CDR2 LQKENI. Between the trimmed V and J ends, which lost 2 bases and 1 base, there was a span of 3 bases. The DNA of the CDR3 is TGTGCCAGCTCACCAGAAAGCAATCAGCCCCAGCATTTT. Amino acid sequence: CASSPESNQPQHF.

This chain links TRBV3-1 (or the pseudogene TRBV3-2) with TRBJ2-3; D gene uncertain. This CDR3 spans 14 amino acids. The V gene lost 4 bases and the J gene lost 7 bases, with 15 bases spanning the gap. CDR1 is LGHDT and CDR2 is YNNKEL in the germline V gene (reference sequence). CDR3: CASSPRVNENTQYF. The CDR3 bases are TGTGCCAGCAGCCCCCGGGTTAACGAAAATACGCAGTATTTT.

The V call is TRBV4-1, the J call TRBJ1-2; D remains ambiguous. Germline CDR1 reads MGHRA; CDR2 reads YSYEKL. This CDR3 region has 16 residues. Trimming stripped 1 base from V and 4 bases from J, with 16 bases between. The CDR3 DNA reads as TGCGCCAGCAGCCAAGCAGAGTCCGGTACCGGCTATGGCTACACCTTC. It translates to CASSQAESGTGYGYTF.

The chain carries TRBV7-9 and TRBJ2-2, with 12 bases matching TRBD1. The V and J ends lost 4 bases and 4 bases, in that order; junction bases with no gene match: 10. The CDR3 contains 18 residues. The germline CDR1 and CDR2 sequences are SEHNR and FQNEAQ (reference sequence). CDR3: CASSSSRDRGRVTGELFF. The CDR3 nucleotides read TGTGCCAGCAGCTCCAGCCGGGACAGGGGGCGGGTCACCGGGGAGCTGTTTTTT.

This clone was observed a handful of times. V gene TRBV7-8 combines with J gene TRBJ2-7; possibly TRBD1 for D (5 bases). The V gene's germline CDR1 is SGHVS and CDR2 FQNEAQ. V dropped 2 bases and J dropped 4 bases, with 15 bases sitting between them. The CDR3 covers 15 residues. In DNA form, the CDR3 reads TGTGCCAGCAGCTTAAAAAGGACAATTCTTTACGAGCAGTACTTC. Its translation is CASSLKRTILYEQYF.

V is TRBV7-8 and J is TRBJ1-1, with no clear D. Trimming shortened V by 2 bases and J by 5 bases, and 18 bases separated the two germline ends. Germline values: CDR1 SGHVS, CDR2 FQNEAQ. The CDR3 spans 16 residues. The CDR3 bases are TGTGCCAGCAGCTTAAGTCGACAAGGAGTTGGAACTGAAGCTTTCTTT. Translated, it gives CASSLSRQGVGTEAFF.

The chain uses TRBV5-4 and TRBJ2-1; maybe TRBD2 (5 bases). V lost 4 bases and J 2 bases, leaving 10 bases between the germline ends. The germline V gene encodes CDR1 SGHNT and CDR2 YYREEE (reference sequence). CDR3 length: 14 amino acids. As DNA, the CDR3 is TGTGCCAGCAGCGAGACGGGAACCTACAATGAGCAGTTCTTC. Translation gives CASSETGTYNEQFF.

On this clone itself: At one end, the junction sequence differs from germline, possibly due to a read error. The V call is TRBV12-3 or TRBV12-4, the J call TRBJ2-2, with D tentatively TRBD2 (6 bases). The CDR3 loop spans 13 amino acids. Written as DNA, the CDR3 is TGTGCCAGCCTAGTCACCCAGGCCGGGGGGCTGTTTTTT. This sequence encodes CASLVTQAGGLFF.

The chain uses TRBV3-1 (or the pseudogene TRBV3-2) and TRBJ1-3; D is unresolved. Germline CDR1 is LGHDT and CDR2 is YNNKEL (reference sequence). The length of the CDR3 is 14 residues. Deletions cut 2 bases from V and 0 bases from J, with 5 bases between. The chain's CDR3 is CASSQQSSGNTIYF. CDR3 nucleotides: TGTGCCAGCAGCCAACAGAGCTCTGGAAACACCATATATTTT.

The chain is built from TRBV30 and TRBJ2-1; D remains ambiguous. The CDR3 length is 12 residues. Trimming cost V 8 bases and J 7 bases, with 15 bases left between them. Germline lookup yields CDR1 GTSNPN and CDR2 SVGIG (reference sequence). The CDR3 here is CASDGFGNEQFF. The CDR3 DNA is TGTGCCAGCGACGGATTCGGGAATGAGCAGTTCTTC.

V is TRBV5-5 and J is TRBJ1-6, with D unclear. V was clipped by 1 base and J by 2 bases, with 7 bases between them. The V gene's germline CDR1 is SGHKS and CDR2 YYEKEE (reference sequence). The CDR3 contains 15 residues. The chain's CDR3 is CASSLRGAYNSPLHF. In DNA, the CDR3 is TGTGCCAGCAGCTTGCGGGGAGCCTATAATTCACCCCTCCACTTT.

The V and J genes are TRBV6-5 and TRBJ1-4, with D tentatively TRBD1 (5 bases). V was pared by 8 bases and J by 0 bases, with 13 bases between. CDR1 is MNHEY, CDR2 SVGAGI, per germline. The CDR3 is 15 amino acids. CDR3 sequence reads: CASGRQRATNEKLFF. The DNA of the CDR3 is TGTGCCAGCGGCCGACAGCGCGCAACTAATGAAAAACTGTTTTTT.

This clone was counted only a few times. This rearrangement joins TRBV18 to TRBJ1-5, with D tentatively TRBD1 (5 bases). The germline V and J ends were trimmed by 3 bases and 3 bases, with 18 bases remaining between them. Germline V gene sequence: CDR1 KGHSH, CDR2 LQKENI. This CDR3 contains 17 residues. In DNA form, the CDR3 reads TGTGCCAGCTCACCCCTGGGCCCGATGGACACCAATCAGCCCCAGCATTTT. This codes for CASSPLGPMDTNQPQHF. The variable domain in full, with the rest retrieved from reference TRBV18 and TRBJ1-5, is NAGVMQNPRHLVRRRGQEARLRCSPMKGHSHVYWYRQLPEEGLKFMVYLQKENIIDESGMPKERFSAEFPKEGPSILRIQQVVRGDSAAYFCASSPLGPMDTNQPQHFGDGTRLSIL.

The chain links TRBV10-2 to TRBJ2-3, with 8 bases lining up with TRBD1. The CDR3 extends over 17 amino acids. The germline V gene has CDR1 WSHSY and CDR2 SAAADI. V lost 3 bases to trimming and J lost 8 bases; unmatched junction nucleotides: 16. The CDR3: CASSEYPTGEAPFTQYF. CDR3 DNA sequence: TGCGCCAGCAGTGAATACCCGACAGGGGAAGCCCCATTTACGCAGTATTTT.

This chain joins TRBV6-5 and TRBJ2-1, with D possibly TRBD2 on 6 matching bases. CDR3 length: 13 amino acids. The V end lost 0 bases, the J end lost 6 bases, and 6 bases lay between the germline ends. Per the germline V gene, CDR1 is MNHEY and CDR2 is SVGAGI. DNA of the CDR3: TGTGCCAGCAGTTACTCACTAGCCAATGAGCAGTTCTTC. It specifies CASSYSLANEQFF.

This clone was recorded once. The gene calls are TRBV4-1 and TRBJ2-5, with no clear D. Deletions cut 0 bases from V and 0 bases from J, with 5 bases between. This CDR3 region has 14 residues. Looked up from germline, CDR1 is MGHRA and CDR2 is YSYEKL. The CDR3 bases are TGCGCCAGCAGCCAAGAAGACTACCAAGAGACCCAGTACTTC. This sequence encodes CASSQEDYQETQYF.

V is TRBV28 and J is TRBJ2-7; 7 positions agree with TRBD2. Per the germline V gene, CDR1 is MDHEN and CDR2 is SYDVKM. The trim removed 6 bases at V and 5 bases at J, leaving 1 base unmatched. The CDR3 contains 11 residues. The CDR3 bases are TGTGCCAGCAGGGGGGGGAACGAGCAGTACTTC. Its translation is CASRGGNEQYF.

This clone has a handful of counts. This chain links TRBV5-1 with TRBJ2-1; D is unclear. The CDR3 runs 13 residues. Germline assignment: CDR1 SGHRS and CDR2 YFSETQ. V lost 0 bases to trimming and J lost 10 bases, with 11 bases between them. The CDR3 loop is CASSLVGPGEQFF. CDR3 DNA: TGCGCCAGCAGCTTGGTAGGCCCTGGGGAGCAGTTCTTC.

V gene TRBV12-5 combines with J gene TRBJ2-5, with D possibly being TRBD1 or TRBD2 (5 bases each). The V end lost 4 bases, the J end lost 1 base, and 19 bases lay between the germline ends. The CDR3 length is 17 residues. The V gene's germline CDR1 is LGHNT and CDR2 FRNRAP. CDR3 nucleotide sequence: TGTGCTAGTGGTTCCTCCGGGACGACAATTAGCCAAGAGACCCAGTACTTC. Its protein is CASGSSGTTISQETQYF.

The chain recombines TRBV2 with TRBJ2-1; 10 nucleotides match TRBD1. The V gene end was trimmed by 6 bases and the J gene end by 0 bases; junction bases not matched to a gene: 2. The CDR3 covers 15 residues. Germline V lookup: CDR1 SNHLY, CDR2 FYNNEI. The CDR3 spells CASSDRGHSYNEQFF. CDR3 DNA: TGTGCCAGCAGCGACAGGGGGCACTCCTACAATGAGCAGTTCTTC.

J is TRBJ2-3 and V is TRBV3-1 (or the pseudogene TRBV3-2); the match to TRBD1 covers 7 bases. The CDR3 consists of 16 residues. V trimming: 4 bases; J trimming: 3 bases; junction bases outside the gene matches: 10. CDR1 is LGHDT, CDR2 YNNKEL, per germline (reference sequence). In DNA, the CDR3 is TGTGCCAGCAGCCTGCAGCGAGGGGGCCTGACAGATACGCAGTATTTT. Protein: CASSLQRGGLTDTQYF.

This chain links TRBV7-2 with TRBJ2-3; D gene ambiguous. The CDR3 has 15 residues. In germline, CDR1 is SGHTA, CDR2 FQGNSA. V lost 6 bases and J lost 2, with 15 bases in between. As DNA, the CDR3 is TGTGCCAGCAGTCGGAGCGTACTAAACACAGATACGCAGTATTTT. This translates into CASSRSVLNTDTQYF.

This chain connects TRBV6-5 to TRBJ2-2; possibly TRBD1 or TRBD2 for D (5 bases each). Germline V gives CDR1 MNHEY, CDR2 SVGAGI. This CDR3 contains 14 residues. V lost 6 bases and J lost 8, with 16 bases in between. The CDR3 nucleotides read TGTGCCAGCAGAGGGACCGGGAATAAGGGGGAGCTGTTTTTT. It translates to CASRGTGNKGELFF.

This rearrangement joins TRBV11-2 to TRBJ2-3; no clear D. This CDR3 has 17 amino acids. Germline assignment: CDR1 SGHAT and CDR2 FQNNGV. V shed 2 bases and J shed 0 bases, with 15 bases lying between them. The DNA of the CDR3 is TGTGCCAGCAGCTTACGAGACATCAAGTTAAGCACAGATACGCAGTATTTT. Translating gives CASSLRDIKLSTDTQYF.

This chain links TRBV18 with TRBJ1-5; a weak D match, TRBD1 (5 bases). There are 13 residues in the CDR3. With 6 bases removed from V and 7 bases from J, the gap between germline ends came to 13 bases. Looked up from germline, CDR1 is KGHSH and CDR2 is LQKENI. The CDR3 protein is CASSRDERQPQHF. CDR3 DNA sequence: TGTGCCAGCTCCCGGGACGAGCGACAGCCCCAGCATTTT.

V usage is TRBV4-1 and J usage is TRBJ2-1, with TRBD2 matching over 8 bases. Germline CDR1 reads MGHRA; CDR2 reads YSYEKL. The CDR3 totals 16 residues. V lost 0 bases, J lost 6 bases, and 7 bases stayed unmatched. The CDR3 loop reads CASSQEEREPGNEQFF. The CDR3 DNA reads TGCGCCAGCAGCCAAGAGGAGCGGGAGCCCGGCAATGAGCAGTTCTTC.

This clone was observed a handful of times. The V gene is TRBV2, the J gene TRBJ2-2; D gene unclear. Trimming removed 5 bases from V and 5 bases from J, with 9 bases in between. Germline values: CDR1 SNHLY, CDR2 FYNNEI. CDR3 length: 13 amino acids. The chain's CDR3 is CASSRGGTGELFF. The CDR3 DNA reads TGTGCCAGCAGTCGAGGTGGTACCGGGGAGCTGTTTTTT. Combining the CDR3 with reference TRBV2 and TRBJ2-2 gives the whole variable domain EPEVTQTPSHQVTQMGQEVILRCVPISNHLYFYWYRQILGQKVEFLVSFYNNEISEKSEIFDDQFSVERPDGSNFTLKIRSTKLEDSAMYFCASSRGGTGELFFGEGSRLTVL.